These 25 T cell receptor beta chains share one sample of origin, sequenced in a study of post-analysis software for immune sequencing data. General study findings and limits: Comparison of patients with controls showed about 5 TRBV segments more frequent in patients, TRBV5-6, TRBV5-1 and TRBV20-1 among them.

No antigen is known for these receptors. Unique molecular identifiers tagged the TCR beta cDNA libraries. A single record per CDR3 protein comes from TCRdb applying MiXCR to the PCR reads. Of hundreds of thousands of distinct CDR3 sequences in the sample, around 40% were seen once. The sample comprised blood. The receptor set was obtained from a girl aged 5 to 17 with multiple sclerosis.

The gene calls are TRBV4-2 and TRBJ2-4; D might be TRBD1 (8 bases). Germline lookup yields CDR1 LGHNA and CDR2 YNFKEQ. The CDR3 is 18 amino acids. Deletions cut 1 base from V and 0 bases from J, with 16 bases between. For the CDR3, the DNA is TGTGCCAGCAGCCAAGGGACAGGGAGGGGAGAAGCCAAAAACATTCAGTACTTC. Translated: CASSQGTGRGEAKNIQYF.

The chain uses TRBV12-3 or TRBV12-4 and TRBJ1-5; TRBD1 agrees at 7 bases. V trimming: 4 bases; J trimming: 11 bases; junction bases outside the gene matches: 11. The CDR3 contains 14 residues. The DNA for the CDR3 is TGTGCCAGCAGTTCTCCTGGACAGGTCCCGGCCCAGCATTTT. Protein product: CASSSPGQVPAQHF.

Details on this clonotype: One end of the junction fails to match germline, which may point to a read error. The chain is built from TRBV7-7 and TRBJ2-3, with D possibly being TRBD2 (6 bases). CDR3 length equals 15 residues. CDR1 and CDR2 from the germline V gene are SSHAT and FNYEAQ (reference sequence). The CDR3 DNA follows: TGTGCTAGCAGCCAAGGACTATCGGAAAGTGATACGCAGTATTTT. This encodes CASSQGLSESDTQYF.

This chain uses TRBV28 with TRBJ2-1, with TRBD2 matching over 7 bases. The CDR3 runs to 15 residues. Germline V gene sequence: CDR1 MDHEN, CDR2 SYDVKM. Trimming took 7 bases from V and 0 from J; bases not matched to a gene: 6. The CDR3: CASNRAGSSYNEQFF. The CDR3 DNA sequence: TGTGCCAGCAACCGAGCGGGAAGCTCCTACAATGAGCAGTTCTTC. Combining the CDR3 with reference TRBV28 and TRBJ2-1 gives the whole variable domain DVKVTQSSRYLVKRTGEKVFLECVQDMDHENMFWYRQDPGLGLRLIYFSYDVKMKEKGDIPEGYSVSREKKERFSLILESASTNQTSMYLCASNRAGSSYNEQFFGPGTRLTVL.

This chain joins TRBV6-5 and TRBJ2-1; 8 bases fit TRBD1. With V trimmed by 6 bases and J by 8 bases, 12 bases remained unmatched. In germline, CDR1 is MNHEY, CDR2 SVGAGI. The CDR3 loop spans 15 amino acids. CDR3 region: CASSTMGQVKDEQFF. DNA for the CDR3: TGTGCCAGCAGCACGATGGGACAGGTCAAGGATGAGCAGTTCTTC.

The genes are TRBV19 and TRBJ1-6, with 7 bases lining up with TRBD1. This CDR3 is 16 amino acids long. Germline lookup yields CDR1 LNHDA and CDR2 SQIVND (reference sequence). J gave up 8 bases and V 4 bases, and 11 bases lay outside the gene matches. The CDR3 loop is CASSTSSGTADSPLHF. CDR3 coding DNA: TGTGCCAGTAGTACTTCCTCCGGGACAGCAGATTCACCCCTCCACTTT.

This sequence joins TRBV14 and TRBJ1-4; 9 bases align to TRBD1. The V gene's germline CDR1 is SGHDN and CDR2 FVKESK. This CDR3 region has 14 residues. Trimming took 4 bases from V and 8 from J; bases not matched to a gene: 5. The CDR3 region is CASSLMGQGEKLFF. CDR3 in DNA: TGTGCCAGCAGCCTTATGGGACAGGGAGAAAAACTGTTTTTT.

Ten or more counts support this clonotype. The V call is TRBV6-6, the J call TRBJ2-5; TRBD2 is a possible D gene (7 bases). This CDR3 contains 14 residues. The ends were cut back, 8 bases at V and 1 base at J, with 14 bases in the middle. Germline loops: CDR1 MNHNY, CDR2 SVGAGI (reference sequence). CDR3 residues: CASRAGQAQETQYF. The CDR3, as DNA: TGTGCCAGCCGAGCGGGACAAGCCCAAGAGACCCAGTACTTC.

The chain is built from TRBV20-1 and TRBJ1-4; D gene ambiguous. This CDR3 region has 15 residues. Trimming pared 3 bases from V and 7 bases from J, leaving 18 bases between. The germline CDR1 and CDR2 sequences are DFQATT and SNEGSKA (reference sequence). The CDR3 spells CSARGGLRIGEKLFF. In nucleotides, the CDR3 is TGCAGTGCTAGGGGAGGATTGCGGATAGGTGAAAAACTGTTTTTT.

This clonotype was counted a single time. The rearrangement links TRBV12-3 or TRBV12-4 to TRBJ2-3; D is possibly TRBD2 (5 bases). This CDR3 has 15 amino acids. Trimming took 6 bases from V and 0 from J, leaving 13 bases between them. CDR3 in amino acids: CASRPDWYSTDTQYF. Here the CDR3 DNA reads TGTGCCAGCAGACCGGACTGGTATAGCACAGATACGCAGTATTTT.

This clonotype was observed a few times. The CDR3 nucleotides are TGTGCCAGCAGCCGCGGACTTGAAGCTTTCTTT. Its protein is CASSRGLEAFF. This chain connects TRBV12-3 or TRBV12-4 to TRBJ1-1, with unresolved D. The CDR3 is 11 amino acids. Trimming removed 6 bases at V and 7 bases at J, with 9 bases between.

This clonotype has only a few counts. The V call is TRBV11-2, the J call TRBJ2-3; D unclear. V was cut by 0 bases and J by 4 bases, with 11 bases left in between. The CDR3 totals 15 residues. The germline V gene has CDR1 SGHAT and CDR2 FQNNGV. CDR3 protein: CASSLDLASADTQYF. CDR3 in DNA: TGTGCCAGCAGCTTAGATCTGGCGAGCGCAGATACGCAGTATTTT.

The V gene is TRBV27, the J gene TRBJ1-5, with 10 nucleotides matching TRBD1. The CDR3 has 18 amino acids. CDR1 is MNHEY and CDR2 is SMNVEV in the germline V gene (reference sequence). The V and J ends lost 8 bases and 0 bases, in that order; junction bases with no gene match: 13. The CDR3 region is CASENGGQGIISNQPQHF. CDR3 coding DNA: TGTGCCAGCGAAAATGGGGGACAGGGGATAATTAGCAATCAGCCCCAGCATTTT.

This clonotype was observed a handful of times. The chain joins TRBV20-1 to TRBJ2-7, with TRBD1 matching 9 bases. This CDR3 spans 14 amino acids. The V gene end was trimmed by 5 bases and the J gene end by 2 bases; junction bases not matched to a gene: 7. Germline CDR1 reads DFQATT; CDR2 reads SNEGSKA (reference sequence). The chain's CDR3 is CSAGPGQGPYEQYF. The CDR3 region has the DNA TGCAGTGCTGGGCCGGGACAGGGACCCTACGAGCAGTACTTC.

This clonotype showed up just a few times. The rearrangement joins TRBV10-3 to TRBJ2-7; 12 bases fit TRBD2. V dropped 4 bases and J dropped 4; count of bases not matched to a gene: 14. The germline V gene has CDR1 ENHRY and CDR2 SYGVKD. The CDR3 totals 18 residues. In nucleotides, the CDR3 is TGTGCCATCAGTGCCGCCTTAATGACTAGCGGGAGATCATACGAGCAGTACTTC. This translates into CAISAALMTSGRSYEQYF.

This clonotype turned up a few times. The chain employs TRBV3-1 and TRBJ1-1; 9 nucleotides agree with TRBD1. In germline, CDR1 is LGHDT, CDR2 YNNKEL (reference sequence). Trimming at V came to 3 bases and at J to 1 base, leaving 0 bases not matched to a gene. The CDR3 runs to 14 residues. DNA for the CDR3: TGTGCCAGCAGCCAGGGACAGGGGAACACTGAAGCTTTCTTT. This encodes CASSQGQGNTEAFF.

The chain employs TRBV28 and TRBJ2-4; D is unclear. The V end was cut by 6 bases, the J end by 0 bases, with 6 bases between. The CDR3 contains 13 residues. CDR1 is MDHEN, CDR2 SYDVKM, per germline. CDR3 protein: CASRPGAKNIQYF. The CDR3 DNA is TGTGCCAGCAGACCAGGAGCCAAAAACATTCAGTACTTC.

This clonotype was seen a few times. The chain combines TRBV28 with TRBJ2-5; unclear D gene. The CDR3 extends over 11 amino acids. Trimming took 5 bases from V and 0 from J, leaving 1 base between them. Per germline, CDR1 MDHEN and CDR2 SYDVKM. Here the CDR3 reads CASSDQETQYF. The CDR3 DNA sequence: TGTGCCAGCAGTGACCAAGAGACCCAGTACTTC. Supplemented by reference TRBV28 and TRBJ2-5, the full variable domain reads DVKVTQSSRYLVKRTGEKVFLECVQDMDHENMFWYRQDPGLGLRLIYFSYDVKMKEKGDIPEGYSVSREKKERFSLILESASTNQTSMYLCASSDQETQYFGPGTRLLVL.

A note on this clonotype: Relative to the germline gene, one junction end is altered; a read error may explain this. Written as DNA, the CDR3 is TGTACCAGCAGGGGCGACGGGGGCCCCCGGACCCAGTACTTC. Residues: CTSRGDGGPRTQYF. The chain links TRBV6-2 or TRBV6-3 to TRBJ2-5; D is tentatively TRBD1 or TRBD2 (6 bases each). The CDR3 is 14 amino acids. Germline-derived CDR1 and CDR2 are MNHEY and SVGEGT.

This chain connects TRBV7-9 to TRBJ2-7, with 9 bases that match TRBD2. J gave up 6 bases and V 1 base, and 7 bases lay outside the gene matches. The CDR3 has 15 residues. Germline assignment: CDR1 SEHNR and CDR2 FQNEAQ (reference sequence). CDR3 region: CASSLGTSDEGEQYF. In DNA, the CDR3 is TGTGCCAGCAGCTTAGGGACTAGCGACGAAGGCGAGCAGTACTTC.

This clonotype was detected ten times or more. V and J are TRBV9 and TRBJ2-3; D not resolved. Germline V gene lookup returns CDR1 SGDLS and CDR2 YYNGEE. V dropped 0 bases and J dropped 1 base, with 3 bases sitting between them. The CDR3 loop spans 13 amino acids. CDR3 amino acids: CASSVAGTDTQYF. Written as DNA, the CDR3 is TGTGCCAGCAGCGTAGCCGGCACAGATACGCAGTATTTT.

V usage is TRBV7-9 and J usage is TRBJ1-2; D remains ambiguous. Between the trimmed V and J ends, which lost 7 bases and 5 bases, there was a span of 20 bases. The germline V gene encodes CDR1 SEHNR and CDR2 FQNEAQ (reference sequence). The CDR3 consists of 15 residues. The CDR3 DNA reads TGTGCCAGCACCGGGCGGCCGGAGGAGACGTATGGCTACACCTTC. This encodes CASTGRPEETYGYTF. The entire variable domain, with the rest obtained from reference TRBV7-9 and TRBJ1-2, is as follows: DTGVSQNPRHKITKRGQNVTFRCDPISEHNRLYWYRQTLGQGPEFLTYFQNEAQLEKSRLLSDRFSAERPKGSFSTLEIQRTEQGDSAMYLCASTGRPEETYGYTFGSGTRLTVV.

Remarks on this clonotype: At one boundary the junction diverges from the germline segment, which might be a read error. V and J are TRBV5-1 and TRBJ2-3; 12 bases align to TRBD2. The CDR3 runs to 17 residues. CDR1 SGHRS and CDR2 YFSETQ come from the germline V gene. The chain's CDR3 is CASSSGLAGGPGDTRYF. In DNA, the CDR3 is TGCGCCAGCAGTTCCGGGCTAGCGGGAGGGCCTGGAGATACGCGGTATTTT.

This clonotype was seen only a few times. The chain uses TRBV12-3 or TRBV12-4 and TRBJ2-4; tentative D call: TRBD2 (5 bases). V was cut by 5 bases and J by 8 bases, with 13 bases left in between. The CDR3 totals 13 residues. The CDR3 DNA follows: TGTGCCAGCAGTCACCGGGATTTGGACATTCAGTACTTC. It encodes CASSHRDLDIQYF.

The chain uses TRBV11-2 and TRBJ2-1; D gene uncertain. The germline V gene encodes CDR1 SGHAT and CDR2 FQNNGV. V was trimmed by 3 bases and J by 0 bases, leaving 9 bases between them. CDR3 length: 15 amino acids. CDR3 loop: CASSFDPSSYNEQFF. Written as DNA, the CDR3 is TGTGCCAGCAGCTTTGACCCGAGCTCCTACAATGAGCAGTTCTTC.